The 5 T cell receptor beta chains given below trace back to one sample, sequenced in a study of blood T cell repertoires in COVID-19. Libraries were prepared by immunoSEQ multiplex PCR; TCRdb keeps only in-frame clonotypes and omits some of them. The sample has approximately 100,000 clones, approximately 90% seen once. The sequenced sample was peripheral blood. These TCRs come from a human donor with acute or convalescent COVID-19. The donor label of this sample is uncertain.

The chain uses TRBV27 and TRBJ1-2; TRBD1 aligns across 9 bases. The junction had 4 bases not matched to a gene; V was cut back by 2 bases and J by 0 bases. The CDR3 totals 16 residues. Germline V CDR1 and CDR2: MNHEY, SMNVEV (reference sequence). The CDR3, as DNA: TGTGCCAGCAGTTTAATGGGGACAGGGCCTAACTATGGCTACACCTTC. This encodes CASSLMGTGPNYGYTF.

The chain has TRBV4-3 and TRBJ2-7; tentative D call: TRBD2 (6 bases). CDR3 length equals 15 residues. The germline V gene encodes CDR1 LGHNA and CDR2 YSLEER. V was clipped by 1 base and J by 4 bases, with 14 bases between them. The CDR3 DNA reads as TGCGCCAGCAGCCAAGTGAGGAGGGGCCCGTACGAGCAGTACTTC. It yields the protein CASSQVRRGPYEQYF.

The chain is built from TRBV5-1 and TRBJ2-1; D might be TRBD1 (6 bases). CDR1 and CDR2 (germline): SGHRS, YFSETQ. V was pared by 0 bases and J by 3 bases, with 16 bases between. CDR3 size: 17 residues. CDR3 in DNA: TGCGCCAGCAGCTTGGAGGGGTCCAGGGGCTTCTACAATGAGCAGTTCTTC. Amino acid sequence: CASSLEGSRGFYNEQFF. The entire variable domain, with the rest obtained from reference TRBV5-1 and TRBJ2-1, is as follows: KAGVTQTPRYLIKTRGQQVTLSCSPISGHRSVSWYQQTPGQGLQFLFEYFSETQRNKGNFPGRFSGRQFSNSRSEMNVSTLELGDSALYLCASSLEGSRGFYNEQFFGPGTRLTVL.

This sequence joins TRBV4-2 and TRBJ1-1, with 8 bases matching TRBD1. The germline CDR1 and CDR2 sequences are LGHNA and YNFKEQ. CDR3 length equals 15 residues. The ends lost 3 bases at V and 6 bases at J; junction bases unmatched: 9. In nucleotides, the CDR3 is TGTGCCAGCAGCCACGGGCAGGGGGCGCAGTCTGAAGCTTTCTTT. Residues: CASSHGQGAQSEAFF.

The rearrangement links TRBV2 to TRBJ1-2; 10 nucleotides line up with TRBD1. CDR1 and CDR2 (germline): SNHLY, FYNNEI. This CDR3 spans 15 amino acids. V lost 11 bases, J lost 1 base, and 10 bases stayed unmatched. The CDR3: CAGGQGYSLNYGYTF. The CDR3 nucleotides read TGTGCCGGGGGACAGGGGTATTCCCTTAACTATGGCTACACCTTC.